One and the same sample provided the 24 T cell receptor beta chains below, sequenced in a study of blood T cell repertoires in COVID-19. Profiling relied on immunoSEQ multiplex PCR, and the TCRdb table lists in-frame clones only, not all of them. Of 90,000 to 120,000 clones listed, about nine tenths were seen once; the top ten hold approximately 1.2%. Sample: peripheral blood. Receptors originate from a woman in her 30s with acute or convalescent COVID-19.

The chain employs TRBV18 and TRBJ2-7; TRBD1 matches 11 bases. CDR1 is KGHSH and CDR2 is LQKENI in the germline V gene. The CDR3 is 13 residues long. J gave up 5 bases and V 3 bases, and 0 bases lay outside the gene matches. In DNA form, the CDR3 reads TGTGCCAGCTCACCGGGACAGGGGGACGAGCAGTACTTC. Protein product: CASSPGQGDEQYF.

In DNA form, the CDR3 reads TGTGCCAGCAGCTCGCCGGGCAGGGGCGGGCGTGATACGCAGTATTTT. Its protein product is CASSSPGRGGRDTQYF. The chain combines TRBV5-6 with TRBJ2-3, with D possibly TRBD1 on 6 matching bases. CDR1 is SGHDT, CDR2 YYEEEE, per germline. Trimming stripped 3 bases from V and 6 bases from J, with 20 bases between. There are 16 residues in the CDR3.

This clone was picked up one time. This rearrangement joins TRBV7-9 to TRBJ2-5; 7 bases map to TRBD1. CDR1 and CDR2 (germline): SEHNR, FQNEAQ (reference sequence). The CDR3 extends over 15 amino acids. The V and J ends lost 1 base and 5 bases, in that order; junction bases with no gene match: 7. The CDR3 loop reads CASSLGLQGDETQYF. As DNA, the CDR3 is TGTGCCAGCAGCTTAGGATTGCAGGGGGACGAGACCCAGTACTTC.

In this sample, this clone turned up once. The V gene is TRBV18, the J gene TRBJ1-1; tentative D call: TRBD1 (5 bases). Trimming left V 3 bases short and J 3 bases short, with 11 bases between. Per the germline V gene, CDR1 is KGHSH and CDR2 is LQKENI. This CDR3 region has 14 residues. CDR3 in DNA: TGTGCCAGCTCACCGGCGGGGGGTTACACTGAAGCTTTCTTT. It yields the protein CASSPAGGYTEAFF.

The chain combines TRBV28 with TRBJ2-1, with D perhaps matching TRBD2 (5 bases). The germline CDR1 and CDR2 sequences are MDHEN and SYDVKM. The CDR3 totals 11 residues. V lost 3 bases and J lost 10, with 7 bases in between. The CDR3 region is CASSFWREQFF. DNA for the CDR3: TGTGCCAGCAGTTTTTGGAGGGAGCAGTTCTTC.

The chain recombines TRBV11-2 with TRBJ2-1; 8 bases are shared with TRBD2. The J segment lost 4 bases and the V segment lost 6 bases, leaving 2 bases of the junction unmatched. This CDR3 is built from 13 residues. The germline V gene encodes CDR1 SGHAT and CDR2 FQNNGV. The DNA of the CDR3 is TGTGCCAGCAGTGCTAGCGGGTACAATGAGCAGTTCTTC. Protein: CASSASGYNEQFF.

V and J are TRBV5-5 and TRBJ2-7, with D unresolved. From germline, CDR1 is SGHKS and CDR2 YYEKEE (reference sequence). This CDR3 region has 16 residues. Trimming removed 4 bases from V and 2 bases from J, with 19 bases in between. CDR3 loop: CASSLEGHQRTYEQYF. CDR3 bases: TGTGCCAGCAGCCTAGAAGGCCACCAACGTACCTACGAGCAGTACTTC.

This chain links TRBV6-5 with TRBJ1-4; maybe TRBD1 (6 bases). The CDR3 extends over 16 amino acids. Germline CDR1 MNHEY, CDR2 SVGAGI. Trimming took 0 bases from V and 11 from J, leaving 19 bases between them. The CDR3 region is CASSYSPTGPLRKLFF. The CDR3 nucleotides read TGTGCCAGCAGTTACTCGCCGACAGGCCCACTGAGGAAACTGTTTTTT.

V is TRBV19 and J is TRBJ1-1; TRBD1 is a possible D gene (5 bases). The V gene's germline CDR1 is LNHDA and CDR2 SQIVND (reference sequence). The length of the CDR3 is 13 residues. V was shortened by 7 bases and J by 5 bases, with 14 bases between the two germline ends. CDR3 DNA: TGTGCCAGTACCAGGGCAGGAAGGACTGAAGCTTTCTTT. It codes for CASTRAGRTEAFF.

This clone was seen a single time. The V call is TRBV10-2, the J call TRBJ1-1; a weak D match, TRBD1 (5 bases). Germline V gives CDR1 WSHSY, CDR2 SAAADI. The CDR3 length is 16 residues. V was cut by 6 bases and J by 5 bases, with 22 bases left in between. Here the CDR3 DNA reads TGCGCCAGCAGGACCATCATCTCAGGGAGGGGAACTGAAGCTTTCTTT. As protein: CASRTIISGRGTEAFF.

This clone was picked up one time. V and J are TRBV12-5 and TRBJ1-2; D is perhaps TRBD1 (5 bases). Germline-derived CDR1 and CDR2 are LGHNT and FRNRAP. The ends were cut back, 3 bases at V and 4 bases at J, with 18 bases in the middle. There are 16 residues in the CDR3. The CDR3 loop reads CASGFLEGPLRYGYTF. Here the CDR3 DNA reads TGTGCTAGTGGTTTTTTGGAGGGACCTCTTCGCTATGGCTACACCTTC.

The V call is TRBV19, the J call TRBJ1-1, with 7 bases identical to TRBD1. Germline loops: CDR1 LNHDA, CDR2 SQIVND (reference sequence). V dropped 4 bases and J dropped 1; count of bases not matched to a gene: 12. This CDR3 has 17 residues. This CDR3 is CASSRFPAGQQNTEAFF. CDR3 DNA sequence: TGTGCCAGTAGTAGGTTCCCTGCGGGACAGCAGAACACTGAAGCTTTCTTT.

This sequence joins TRBV11-2 and TRBJ2-1; no clear D gene. From germline, CDR1 is SGHAT and CDR2 FQNNGV. Trimming stripped 5 bases from V and 0 bases from J, with 14 bases between. CDR3 size: 16 residues. CDR3 in amino acids: CASSQARRSSYNEQFF. The CDR3, as DNA: TGTGCCAGCAGCCAGGCGAGACGCAGCTCCTACAATGAGCAGTTCTTC.

The chain couples TRBV24-1 to TRBJ1-1; a possible D gene is TRBD1 (6 bases). The ends were cut back, 4 bases at V and 5 bases at J, with 10 bases in the middle. Germline CDR1 is KGHDR and CDR2 is SFDVKD. The CDR3 loop spans 13 amino acids. In DNA form, the CDR3 reads TGTGCCACCAGTGACTGGGGGCTGACTGAAGCTTTCTTT. It is translated as CATSDWGLTEAFF.

J is TRBJ1-6 and V is TRBV21-1; TRBD1, as called in the table, went unchecked against the DNA. TRBV21-1 is reported as a pseudogene. The CDR3 extends over 16 amino acids. The CDR3 is CASSKWLRGWDSPLHF. CDR3 in DNA: TGTGCCAGCAGCAAATGGTTAAGGGGGTGGGATTCACCCCTCCACTTT.

This chain joins TRBV28 and TRBJ2-2; 11 nucleotides agree with TRBD2. The CDR3 spans 17 residues. With V trimmed by 3 bases and J by 5 bases, 8 bases remained unmatched. Germline CDR1 is MDHEN and CDR2 is SYDVKM. The CDR3 here is CASSFRSGRAGTGELFF. CDR3 coding DNA: TGTGCCAGCAGTTTTCGTAGCGGGAGGGCCGGAACCGGGGAGCTGTTTTTT.

The J gene is TRBJ1-4, the V gene TRBV19; 8 bases align to TRBD1. Per germline, CDR1 LNHDA and CDR2 SQIVND (reference sequence). Trimming cost V 1 base and J 7 bases; bases outside gene matches: 8. The CDR3 sequence is 16 residues long. The CDR3 loop is CASSIVIRTGLEKLFF. The CDR3 region has the DNA TGTGCCAGTAGTATAGTTATAAGGACAGGGCTTGAAAAACTGTTTTTT. The variable domain in full, with the rest retrieved from reference TRBV19 and TRBJ1-4, is DGGITQSPKYLFRKEGQNVTLSCEQNLNHDAMYWYRQDPGQGLRLIYYSQIVNDFQKGDIAEGYSVSREKKESFPLTVTSAQKNPTAFYLCASSIVIRTGLEKLFFGSGTQLSVL.

The chain joins TRBV15 to TRBJ1-2; 10 bases align to TRBD1. V gave up 5 bases and J gave up 3 bases; unmatched junction bases: 18. The CDR3 spans 19 residues. The germline CDR1 and CDR2 sequences are LNHNV and YYDKDF (reference sequence). CDR3 amino acids: CATSSRRVRTGGSDYGYTF. CDR3 sequence (DNA): TGTGCCACCAGCTCCCGTAGGGTGAGGACAGGGGGATCTGACTATGGCTACACCTTC.

The genes are TRBV6-5 and TRBJ2-1; possibly TRBD2 for D (5 bases). The CDR3 runs to 16 residues. Germline V CDR1 and CDR2: MNHEY, SVGAGI. Trimming stripped 3 bases from V and 1 base from J, with 13 bases between. This CDR3 reads CASSYFRERSYNEQFF. In DNA form, the CDR3 reads TGTGCCAGCAGTTATTTCCGCGAGCGGTCCTACAATGAGCAGTTCTTC.

The chain employs TRBV28 and TRBJ1-5; D gene ambiguous. Germline V gene lookup returns CDR1 MDHEN and CDR2 SYDVKM. Trimming left V 1 base short and J 5 bases short, with 15 bases between. The CDR3 runs 16 residues. The DNA for the CDR3 is TGTGCCAGCAGTTTATACTGGCCAGGTGGTGATCAGCCCCAGCATTTT. It translates to CASSLYWPGGDQPQHF.

The table lists this clone with a count of one. V and J are TRBV2 and TRBJ1-5; 7 nucleotides line up with TRBD1. Trimming removed 6 bases from V and 9 bases from J; junction bases left unmatched: 14. Germline V gives CDR1 SNHLY, CDR2 FYNNEI. The CDR3 runs to 15 residues. The CDR3 DNA sequence: TGTGCCAGCAGGTCCGGGACAGCGTCCTATAGGCCCCAGCATTTT. Protein product: CASRSGTASYRPQHF.

This clone appeared once. The chain combines TRBV7-6 with TRBJ2-1, with 10 bases matching TRBD2. Losses at the gene ends were 3 bases for V and 4 bases for J; bases not matched to a gene: 6. This CDR3 comprises 16 residues. CDR1 is SGHVS, CDR2 FNYEAQ, per germline. The CDR3 reads CASSLATSGAYNEQFF. DNA of the CDR3: TGTGCCAGCAGCTTGGCAACTAGCGGGGCGTACAATGAGCAGTTCTTC.

This sequence joins TRBV19 and TRBJ2-7, with a tentative D call TRBD1 (5 bases). In germline, CDR1 is LNHDA, CDR2 SQIVND (reference sequence). V lost 2 bases, J lost 2 bases, and 10 bases lay in between. This CDR3 is 14 amino acids long. The DNA for the CDR3 is TGTGCCAGTAGTATACAGGGTGATGCCTACGAGCAGTACTTC. This gives the protein CASSIQGDAYEQYF.

The gene calls are TRBV10-2 and TRBJ2-7; 9 bases agree with TRBD2. The CDR3 covers 16 residues. J lost 0 bases, V lost 0 bases, and 3 bases had no gene match. From germline, CDR1 is WSHSY and CDR2 SAAADI. The CDR3 reads CASSESRRGGSYEQYF. In DNA, the CDR3 is TGCGCCAGCAGTGAGTCGAGGCGGGGGGGCTCCTACGAGCAGTACTTC.